This T cell receptor beta chain stems from a study of Ad26.COV2.S vaccination and SARS-CoV-2 variants. Across the whole study: Ad26.COV2.S, an intramuscular injection, was given once or twice 56 days apart.

Regarding treatment: some 20 received Ad26.COV2.S at low or high dose, single or two shots; 5 received placebo; per-sample allocation not given. The study sampled participants on day 63 after the first vaccine or placebo injection. This vaccine is an Ad26 vector that expresses the Wuhan-strain SARS-CoV-2 spike. Findings and caveats of the study: Measurement of non-spike TCR breadth gave similar results in vaccine and placebo recipients.

Concerning this clone itself: Its cognate antigen is unknown.

Germline V CDR1 and CDR2: SGHRS, YFSETQ. This CDR3 comprises 15 residues. V lost 0 bases and J lost 5, with 11 bases in between. Repertoires were generated with immunoSEQ multiplex PCR, while TCRdb's copy carries only in-frame clones and drops some. The sample shows some 340,000 clones, about 82% of them seen only once. This TCR was sampled from a person aged 18-60 years who received the Ad26.COV2.S COVID-19 vaccine or a placebo. Here the sequenced sample was peripheral blood, taken in a trial of Ad26.COV2.S vaccine versus placebo. The genes are TRBV5-1 and TRBJ1-4, with D unresolved. This CDR3 is CASSLEGSENEKLFF. CDR3 DNA sequence: TGCGCCAGCAGCTTGGAGGGCTCAGAAAATGAAAAACTGTTTTTT. Full variable domain (rest looked up from reference TRBV5-1 and TRBJ1-4): KAGVTQTPRYLIKTRGQQVTLSCSPISGHRSVSWYQQTPGQGLQFLFEYFSETQRNKGNFPGRFSGRQFSNSRSEMNVSTLELGDSALYLCASSLEGSENEKLFFGSGTQLSVL.